The clone carrying this TCR beta chain appeared many times. Antigen: not known. The time point: newly diagnosed GD, antithyroid drugs for less than 3 months. Researchers made the TCR library from RNA that was extracted from PBMCs. Patients of an endocrinology department in Xi'an, China, were included. This sample stems from a study of regulatory T cells in long-lasting Graves disease. Findings and caveats of the study: The study found TRBV28, TRBJ1-2 and TRBJ2-5 favored in persistent disease.

Relying on iRepertoire HTBI primers and Arm-PCR of CDR3 regions, the team built TCR beta libraries. Per the original methods: Spanning all samples, the identified segments comprised approximately 57 TRBV and over 13 TRBJ. In TCRdb, the multiplex PCR reads were re-called with MiXCR into one record per CDR3 protein. These V and J calls derive from TCRdb rather than the authors' analysis. The data show about 470,000 distinct CDR3 sequences, with under 15% seen just once and over 15% held by the top ten. CDR1 and CDR2 (germline): SGHTA, FQGTGA. Trimming shortened V by 5 bases and J by 1 base, and 17 bases separated the two germline ends. This CDR3 has 16 residues. These same data were also listed under a study on T cells in Graves' hyperthyroidism and ophthalmopathy.

This specimen consisted of peripheral blood mononuclear cells (PBMCs), obtained at new diagnosis, from a patient treated with antithyroid drugs. V and J are TRBV7-3 and TRBJ1-1, with a possible D match to TRBD1 (6 bases). The receptor was derived from a woman aged 25 to 45 with Graves disease. The chain's CDR3 is CASSARDKLWNTEAFF. The CDR3 DNA reads as TGTGCCAGCAGCGCCCGGGACAAGTTATGGAACACTGAAGCTTTCTTT.